This TCR beta chain was observed in a study of T-cell reconstitution after alpha-beta-depleted transplantation in children. TCRbeta library construction was performed incorporating unique molecular identifiers. Using its own MiXCR run on the PCR reads, TCRdb lists one record per CDR3 protein. The sample lists about a million distinct CDR3 sequences, less than 30% occurring once. The CDR3 sequence is 16 residues long. Germline V gene sequence: CDR1 SGHVS, CDR2 FQNEAQ. J gave up 4 bases and V 3 bases, and 9 bases lay outside the gene matches. This clonotype turned up a few times. Its antigen is not known. Study conclusions and caveats: At one year after transplant, newly produced T cells mostly accounted for T-cell counts and diversity.

The J gene is TRBJ2-3, the V gene TRBV7-8; 8 bases fit TRBD2. Material: PBMCs, mostly from graft donor cells, obtained 360 days after TCRalphabeta/CD19-depleted stem cell transplant. This TCR was sampled from a boy under two years old who had a stem cell transplant for SCID, so the T cells may come from the graft donor. In DNA form, the CDR3 reads TGTGCCAGCAGCTTGGGCTTGCGGGGGGAATCAGATACGCAGTATTTT. It yields the protein CASSLGLRGESDTQYF. Together with reference TRBV7-8 and TRBJ2-3, the CDR3 gives the full variable domain: GAGVSQSPRYKVAKRGQDVALRCDPISGHVSLFWYQQALGQGPEFLTYFQNEAQLDKSGLPSDRFFAERPEGSVSTLKIQRTQQEDSAVYLCASSLGLRGESDTQYFGPGTRLTVL.